The 11 T cell receptor beta chains below were found in one sample sequenced in a study of T cell repertoires in cytomegalovirus infection. These receptors' targets are unknown. MiXCR was run by TCRdb on the reads, yielding one entry per CDR3 protein. The sample yields 750,000 to 950,000 distinct CDR3 sequences, almost 30% seen once. The sample was cultured CD8+ T cells from PBMCs, taken from culture after CMV antigen stimulation. These receptors were obtained from a human donor in good health (CMV status not recorded). Some clones in this sample may be carry-over from other donors' samples.

The rearrangement joins TRBV19 to TRBJ1-1; TRBD1 is a possible D gene (5 bases). V lost 7 bases and J lost 4, with 16 bases in between. Germline assignment: CDR1 LNHDA and CDR2 SQIVND (reference sequence). The CDR3 length is 14 residues. CDR3 bases: TGTGCCAGTACCGACAGCCCCGCTGGCACTGAAGCTTTCTTT. Amino acids: CASTDSPAGTEAFF.

This clonotype was observed a handful of times. V is TRBV27 and J is TRBJ1-1, with 9 nucleotides matching TRBD1. Germline CDR1 is MNHEY and CDR2 is SMNVEV (reference sequence). V was clipped by 10 bases and J by 4 bases; unmatched bases: 10. This CDR3 comprises 14 residues. CDR3 nucleotide sequence: TGTGCCACCAAATCCGGGACAGGGTTCACTGAAGCTTTCTTT. This encodes CATKSGTGFTEAFF.

The rearrangement uses TRBV2 and TRBJ2-5, with D perhaps TRBD1 or TRBD2 (5 bases each). Germline lookup yields CDR1 SNHLY and CDR2 FYNNEI. This CDR3 is built from 14 residues. Trimming took off 10 bases at V and 7 bases at J, with 22 bases between the two ends. The DNA for the CDR3 is TGTGCCATCCCTTCCGGGACGGGTCACGGGACCCAGTACTTC. This sequence encodes CAIPSGTGHGTQYF.

The rearrangement uses TRBV5-8 and TRBJ1-2; a weak D match, TRBD1 (5 bases). CDR3 length: 15 amino acids. CDR1 is SGHTS and CDR2 is YDEGEE in the germline V gene. V dropped 2 bases and J dropped 4 bases, with 15 bases sitting between them. The CDR3 bases are TGTGCCAGCAGCTTCGGGTCGACGGGGGGCTATGGCTACACCTTC. It translates to CASSFGSTGGYGYTF.

This clonotype was seen at least ten times. This sequence joins TRBV7-6 and TRBJ2-5; 11 nucleotides match TRBD1. CDR1 and CDR2 (germline): SGHVS, FNYEAQ. The CDR3 has 15 residues. V was pared by 5 bases and J by 6 bases, with 8 bases of the junction left unmatched. CDR3 sequence: CASSPRTGGAKTQYF. The DNA for the CDR3 is TGTGCCAGCAGCCCCCGGACAGGGGGCGCGAAGACCCAGTACTTC.

The chain links TRBV24-1 to TRBJ2-3, with D possibly TRBD1 on 5 matching bases. CDR3 length equals 17 residues. Trimming took off 4 bases at V and 0 bases at J, with 16 bases between the two ends. In germline, CDR1 is KGHDR, CDR2 SFDVKD. CDR3 in DNA: TGTGCCACCAGTGACACGAAAGGGGCCATAAGCACAGATACGCAGTATTTT. Its translation: CATSDTKGAISTDTQYF.

The CDR3 region has the DNA TGCGCCAGCAGCCAAGATGTGGGCACTGAAGCTTTCTTT. Its translation is CASSQDVGTEAFF. The chain couples TRBV4-3 to TRBJ1-1; no clear D. The CDR3 loop spans 13 amino acids. V lost 0 bases and J lost 4, with 6 bases in between. Germline CDR1 and CDR2: LGHNA and YSLEER.

This rearrangement joins TRBV4-1 to TRBJ1-1; D possibly corresponds to TRBD1 (6 bases). CDR1 is MGHRA, CDR2 YSYEKL, per germline. The CDR3 sequence is 13 residues long. V lost 4 bases and J lost 4, with 10 bases in between. In nucleotides, the CDR3 is TGCGCCAGCAGCCGGCAGGGGACCACTGAAGCTTTCTTT. It yields the protein CASSRQGTTEAFF.

The chain employs TRBV14 and TRBJ1-1; D is unresolved. This CDR3 comprises 16 residues. Trimming removed 0 bases from V and 1 base from J, with 12 bases in between. CDR1 and CDR2 (germline): SGHDN, FVKESK. CDR3 nucleotides: TGTGCCAGCAGCCAAGAGTACGGCCCGGAGAACACTGAAGCTTTCTTT. Its protein is CASSQEYGPENTEAFF.

This clonotype was picked up a small number of times. The J gene is TRBJ2-1, the V gene TRBV29-1; D remains unclear. Deletions cut 4 bases from V and 5 bases from J, with 12 bases between. The CDR3 spans 13 residues. CDR1 and CDR2 (germline): SQVTM, ANQGSEA. CDR3 residues: CSVVSGLDNEQFF. The DNA of the CDR3 is TGCAGCGTTGTTTCCGGGCTTGACAATGAGCAGTTCTTC.

This clonotype showed up just a few times. The rearrangement uses TRBV29-1 and TRBJ2-5; the D gene is possibly TRBD1 (6 bases). V lost 0 bases and J lost 0, with 8 bases in between. Germline CDR1 SQVTM, CDR2 ANQGSEA. CDR3 length: 14 residues. The CDR3 bases are TGCAGCGTTGAAGATACAGGGCACCAAGAGACCCAGTACTTC. It translates to CSVEDTGHQETQYF.